This passage covers 18 T cell receptor beta chains from one sample sequenced in a study of beta chain features in type 1 diabetes. The study's findings and limits: All four CD4+ subsets of Type 1 diabetes patients contained TCRB CDR3s that were moderately but significantly shorter.

Isolated RNA was reverse transcribed in full, so expressed TCRB transcripts were sequenced. Assay: immunoSEQ multiplex PCR; the TCRdb copy retains only in-frame clones and omits some. The sample has about 70,000 clones, almost 50% seen once; the top ten hold 0.65% to 0.9%. These TCRs' antigens remain unknown. The source material was central memory CD4+ T cells from blood. All receptors come from a man aged 30 to 45 with type 1 diabetes.

This clone was counted only a few times. This chain joins TRBV7-2 and TRBJ2-3, with D hard to call. The CDR3 length is 12 residues. Trimming removed 5 bases at V and 6 bases at J, with 9 bases between. The germline V gene has CDR1 SGHTA and CDR2 FQGNSA. CDR3 DNA: TGTGCCAGCAGCCTACAGTTGGATACGCAGTATTTT. As protein: CASSLQLDTQYF. Supplemented by reference TRBV7-2 and TRBJ2-3, the full variable domain reads GAGVSQSPSNKVTEKGKDVELRCDPISGHTALYWYRQSLGQGLEFLIYFQGNSAPDKSGLPSDRFSAERTGGSVSTLTIQRTQQEDSAVYLCASSLQLDTQYFGPGTRLTVL.

The genes are TRBV30 and TRBJ1-6; D ambiguous. The CDR3 loop spans 13 amino acids. Germline CDR1 is GTSNPN and CDR2 is SVGIG (reference sequence). V shed 0 bases and J shed 14 bases, with 14 bases lying between them. The DNA of the CDR3 is TGTGCCTGGAGTGTAATTTCTGTAGCATCCCTCCACTTT. Translation gives CAWSVISVASLHF.

The chain joins TRBV5-1 to TRBJ2-1, with D possibly TRBD2 on 6 matching bases. The CDR3 is 19 amino acids. Germline V CDR1 and CDR2: SGHRS, YFSETQ. The V gene lost 4 bases and the J gene lost 0 bases, with 23 bases spanning the gap. Here the CDR3 DNA reads TGCGCCAGCAGCAGACACCAGGGTGTCCGGGAGAGCTCCTACAATGAGCAGTTCTTC. It specifies CASSRHQGVRESSYNEQFF.

The sample holds a few counts of this clone. V gene TRBV5-1 combines with J gene TRBJ1-1; TRBD1 matches 8 bases. CDR3 length equals 14 residues. V was pared by 4 bases and J by 1 base, with 3 bases of the junction left unmatched. CDR1 is SGHRS and CDR2 is YFSETQ in the germline V gene. The CDR3, as DNA: TGCGCCAGCAGCGCCGGGACAGGGAACACTGAAGCTTTCTTT. Translating gives CASSAGTGNTEAFF.

A few counts support this clone. The rearrangement joins TRBV7-9 to TRBJ2-1; 9 positions agree with TRBD1. This CDR3 is 16 amino acids long. Germline lookup yields CDR1 SEHNR and CDR2 FQNEAQ (reference sequence). J lost 6 bases, V lost 1 base, and 7 bases had no gene match. The CDR3 region has the DNA TGTGCCAGCAGCTTAGTGGCCGGGACAGGGTTCAATGAGCAGTTCTTC. The encoded protein is CASSLVAGTGFNEQFF. The full variable domain, completed using reference TRBV7-9 and TRBJ2-1, is DTGVSQNPRHKITKRGQNVTFRCDPISEHNRLYWYRQTLGQGPEFLTYFQNEAQLEKSRLLSDRFSAERPKGSFSTLEIQRTEQGDSAMYLCASSLVAGTGFNEQFFGPGTRLTVL.

The table lists this clone with a count of one. The rearrangement links TRBV6-6 to TRBJ2-2; TRBD1 might be the D (5 bases). The CDR3 contains 16 residues. V lost 2 bases to trimming and J lost 1 base, with 11 bases between them. CDR1 is MNHNY and CDR2 is SVGAGI in the germline V gene (reference sequence). The CDR3 protein is CASSYQPGLNTGELFF. CDR3 DNA sequence: TGTGCCAGCAGTTACCAGCCAGGGCTGAACACCGGGGAGCTGTTTTTT.

This clone was seen a handful of times. The chain employs TRBV5-1 and TRBJ2-3; D call uncertain. Trimming left V 3 bases short and J 2 bases short, with 4 bases between. This CDR3 comprises 12 residues. In germline, CDR1 is SGHRS, CDR2 YFSETQ. CDR3 DNA sequence: TGCGCCAGCAGCTCCAACACAGATACGCAGTATTTT. Its translation is CASSSNTDTQYF.

This chain uses TRBV15 with TRBJ2-3; maybe TRBD2 (5 bases). Trimming shortened V by 1 base and J by 4 bases, and 9 bases separated the two germline ends. This CDR3 is 14 amino acids long. From germline, CDR1 is LNHNV and CDR2 YYDKDF (reference sequence). Here the CDR3 reads CATSRGERPDTQYF. The DNA of the CDR3 is TGTGCCACCAGCAGAGGGGAGAGACCAGATACGCAGTATTTT.

DNA of the CDR3: TGTGCCAGCAGTGCCCATCTAGCGGCGGGGAATGAGCAGTTCTTC. Protein sequence: CASSAHLAAGNEQFF. This chain uses TRBV25-1 with TRBJ2-1; 7 positions match TRBD2. The CDR3 has 15 residues. V dropped 4 bases and J dropped 7; count of bases not matched to a gene: 10. Germline V gene data show CDR1 as MGHDK and CDR2 as SYGVNS.

This clone was seen more than once but under ten times. The chain joins TRBV30 to TRBJ2-5; possibly TRBD2 for D (5 bases). V lost 4 bases and J lost 3, with 15 bases in between. From germline, CDR1 is GTSNPN and CDR2 SVGIG (reference sequence). The CDR3 sequence is 14 residues long. CDR3 nucleotide sequence: TGTGCCTGGACACGCGGTTCGGGGAAAGAGACCCAGTACTTC. Translation gives CAWTRGSGKETQYF. The full variable domain, rest sourced from reference TRBV30 and TRBJ2-5, is SQTIHQWPATLVQPVGSPLSLECTVEGTSNPNLYWYRQAAGRGLQLLFYSVGIGQISSEVPQNLSASRPQDRQFILSSKKLLLSDSGFYLCAWTRGSGKETQYFGPGTRLLVL.

This sequence joins TRBV7-9 and TRBJ1-1; D unclear. V shed 3 bases and J shed 8 bases, with 13 bases lying between them. In germline, CDR1 is SEHNR, CDR2 FQNEAQ (reference sequence). The CDR3 has 13 residues. The CDR3, as DNA: TGTGCCAGCAGCTTGAGGGAGATGGGAGAAGCTTTCTTT. It yields the protein CASSLREMGEAFF.

This clone has a handful of counts. The CDR3 DNA is TGTGCCAGCAGTTACTCGTCCAAAGAGACCCAGTACTTC. It specifies CASSYSSKETQYF. The rearrangement uses TRBV6-6 and TRBJ2-5; unclear D gene. Germline V gene data show CDR1 as MNHNY and CDR2 as SVGAGI (reference sequence). The length of the CDR3 is 13 residues. V lost 0 bases, J lost 3 bases, and 5 bases lay in between.

This chain uses TRBV5-1 with TRBJ2-5; TRBD2 matches at 9 bases. CDR3 length: 17 amino acids. Germline lookup yields CDR1 SGHRS and CDR2 YFSETQ. The junction had 13 bases not matched to a gene; V was cut back by 0 bases and J by 7 bases. CDR3 loop: CASSLELAGRGTVTQYF. In DNA, the CDR3 is TGCGCCAGCAGCTTGGAACTAGCGGGCCGGGGGACAGTGACCCAGTACTTC.

The J gene is TRBJ2-2, the V gene TRBV7-9; 11 bases align to TRBD2. The germline V gene encodes CDR1 SEHNR and CDR2 FQNEAQ (reference sequence). This CDR3 has 15 amino acids. J was trimmed by 10 bases and V by 6 bases; bases with no gene match: 10. In DNA, the CDR3 is TGTGCCAGCAGGGGTAGCGGGGGGGCAGGCTCGGAGCTGTTTTTT. The encoded protein is CASRGSGGAGSELFF. The full variable domain, its missing parts supplied by reference TRBV7-9 and TRBJ2-2, is DTGVSQNPRHKITKRGQNVTFRCDPISEHNRLYWYRQTLGQGPEFLTYFQNEAQLEKSRLLSDRFSAERPKGSFSTLEIQRTEQGDSAMYLCASRGSGGAGSELFFGEGSRLTVL.

This clone was observed a few times. The chain links TRBV6-5 to TRBJ2-7; 7 bases match TRBD2. Unmatched junction bases numbered 8, after V lost 5 bases and J lost 10 bases. This CDR3 has 12 amino acids. The germline gives CDR1 MNHEY, CDR2 SVGAGI. CDR3 coding DNA: TGTGCCAGCAGTGAAGCGCCGGGGGGACAGTACTTC. Protein product: CASSEAPGGQYF.

This clone was found a few times. V usage is TRBV18 and J usage is TRBJ2-1; perhaps TRBD1 as D (5 bases). The CDR3 contains 16 residues. From germline, CDR1 is KGHSH and CDR2 LQKENI. The germline V and J ends were trimmed by 0 bases and 6 bases, with 15 bases remaining between them. CDR3 DNA sequence: TGTGCCAGCTCACCACCGTCAGCTTCCCAGGGCAATGAGCAGTTCTTC. Amino acids: CASSPPSASQGNEQFF.

This clone was seen a few times. The V gene is TRBV5-1, the J gene TRBJ2-3; 7 positions match TRBD1. With 8 bases clipped from V and 3 bases from J, the junction kept 12 bases outside the gene matches. The CDR3 sequence is 15 residues long. The germline V gene encodes CDR1 SGHRS and CDR2 YFSETQ. The CDR3 DNA sequence: TGCGCCAGTGCAGCCCCGGGACAGAAAACAGATACGCAGTATTTT. This encodes CASAAPGQKTDTQYF.

This clone was seen just once. The chain joins TRBV11-3 to TRBJ2-4; TRBD1 agrees at 8 bases. V trimming: 5 bases; J trimming: 6 bases; junction bases outside the gene matches: 3. CDR1 is SGHNT and CDR2 is YENEEA in the germline V gene. The CDR3 contains 13 residues. CDR3 sequence: CASSPGGLNIQYF. In nucleotides, the CDR3 is TGTGCCAGCAGCCCAGGGGGCCTAAACATTCAGTACTTC.